This T cell receptor beta chain comes out of a study of human T cells and chemical hapten exposure. Study context: During the roughly 26-week study period, patients had diphenylcyclopropenone applied to the scalp every week.

Regarding time point: patch test 2, 6 weeks after DPC sensitization. Documented treatment: therapeutic diphenylcyclopropenone sensitization with weekly scalp DPC. Source study methods: Counting gave a median of around 89,000 TCRs per sample, with values ranging from about 20,000 to 750,000. A single record per CDR3 protein comes from TCRdb applying MiXCR to the RACE reads. These V and J calls rely on TCRdb rather than the paper's analysis. The repertoire holds tens of thousands of distinct CDR3 sequences, with about 3.5% as singletons. The V gene's germline CDR1 is SGHDN and CDR2 FVKESK. The trim removed 2 bases at V and 3 bases at J, leaving 3 bases unmatched. The CDR3 sequence is 16 residues long. This clonotype was detected ten times or more.

This specimen consisted of whole blood, obtained in connection with sensitization to the hapten diphenylcyclopropenone (DPC). The receptor comes from a man aged 35 to 55 with alopecia areata. Some clones in this sample may be carry-over from other donors' samples. The chain carries TRBV14 and TRBJ2-1, with 11 bases fitting TRBD1. The CDR3: CASSQLGTGGYNEQFF. The CDR3 DNA sequence: TGTGCCAGCAGCCAACTCGGGACAGGGGGCTACAATGAGCAGTTCTTC.